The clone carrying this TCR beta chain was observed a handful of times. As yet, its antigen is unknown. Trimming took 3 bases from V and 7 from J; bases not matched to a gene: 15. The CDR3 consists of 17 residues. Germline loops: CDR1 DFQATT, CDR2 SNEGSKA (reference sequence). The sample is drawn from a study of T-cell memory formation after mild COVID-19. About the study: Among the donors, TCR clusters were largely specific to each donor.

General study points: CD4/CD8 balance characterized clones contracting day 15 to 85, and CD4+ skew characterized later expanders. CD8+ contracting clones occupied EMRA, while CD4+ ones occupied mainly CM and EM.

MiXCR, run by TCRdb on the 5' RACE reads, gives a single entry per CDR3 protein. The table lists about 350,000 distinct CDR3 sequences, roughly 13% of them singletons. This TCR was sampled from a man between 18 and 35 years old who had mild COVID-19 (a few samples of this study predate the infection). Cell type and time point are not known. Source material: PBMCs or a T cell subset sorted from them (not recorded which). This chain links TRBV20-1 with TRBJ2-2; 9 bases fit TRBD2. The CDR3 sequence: CSARIVGSGGLSGELFF. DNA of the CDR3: TGCAGTGCTAGGATCGTCGGTAGCGGGGGCCTGAGCGGGGAGCTGTTTTTT.